This T cell receptor beta chain was sequenced in a study of blood T cell repertoires in COVID-19. Sequenced by immunoSEQ multiplex PCR; TCRdb stores in-frame clones only, minus some. The profile shows 240,000 or so clones, around nine tenths of them singletons. The CDR3 has 15 amino acids. The sample comprised peripheral blood. The chain couples TRBV21-1 to TRBJ2-7; the table's TRBD1 call for D was not verified on the DNA. TRBV21-1 is noted as a pseudogene. The receptor was derived from a woman between 65 and 79 years old with active or convalescent COVID-19. The CDR3 region has the DNA TGTGCCAGCAGCCGAAGGTTGGGACAGGGCAATGAGCAGTACTTC. The encoded protein is CASSRRLGQGNEQYF.